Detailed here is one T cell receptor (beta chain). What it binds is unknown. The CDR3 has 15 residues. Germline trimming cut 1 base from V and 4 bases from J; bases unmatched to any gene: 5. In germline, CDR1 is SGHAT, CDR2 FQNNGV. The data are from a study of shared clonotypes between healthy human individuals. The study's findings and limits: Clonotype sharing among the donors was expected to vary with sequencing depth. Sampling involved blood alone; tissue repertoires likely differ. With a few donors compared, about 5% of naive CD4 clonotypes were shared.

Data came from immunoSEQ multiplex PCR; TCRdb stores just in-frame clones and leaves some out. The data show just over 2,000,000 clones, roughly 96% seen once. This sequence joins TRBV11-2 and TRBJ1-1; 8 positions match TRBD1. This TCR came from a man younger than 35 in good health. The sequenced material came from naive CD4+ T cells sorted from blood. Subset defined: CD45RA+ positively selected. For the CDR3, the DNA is TGTGCCAGCAGCTTAGGGCAAACAGGGGGCACTGAAGCTTTCTTT. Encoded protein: CASSLGQTGGTEAFF. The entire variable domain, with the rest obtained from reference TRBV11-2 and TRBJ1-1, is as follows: EAGVAQSPRYKIIEKRQSVAFWCNPISGHATLYWYQQILGQGPKLLIQFQNNGVVDDSQLPKDRFSAERLKGVDSTLKIQPAKLEDSAVYLCASSLGQTGGTEAFFGQGTRLTVV.